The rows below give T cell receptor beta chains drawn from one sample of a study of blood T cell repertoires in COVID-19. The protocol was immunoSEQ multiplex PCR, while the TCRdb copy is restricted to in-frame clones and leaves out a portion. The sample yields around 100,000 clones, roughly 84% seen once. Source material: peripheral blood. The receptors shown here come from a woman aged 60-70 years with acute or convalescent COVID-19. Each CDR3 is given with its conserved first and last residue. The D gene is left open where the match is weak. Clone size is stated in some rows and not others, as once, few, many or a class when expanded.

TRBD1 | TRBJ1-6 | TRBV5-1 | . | TGCGCCAGCAGCAGGCGAACGGACAGGGGCACCCTCCACTTT | CASSRRTDRGTLHF
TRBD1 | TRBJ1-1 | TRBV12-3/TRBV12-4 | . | TGTGCCAGCAGTTTTACAGGGGGCGGGTCTGGTTTCTTT | CASSFTGGGSGFF
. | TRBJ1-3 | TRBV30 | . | TGTGCCTGGAGCCCCGGACAAGCCTCTGGAAACACCATATATTTT | CAWSPGQASGNTIYF
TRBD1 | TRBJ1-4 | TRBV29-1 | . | TGCAGCGTATCCGGGACAGGGTATGAAAAACTGTTTTTT | CSVSGTGYEKLFF
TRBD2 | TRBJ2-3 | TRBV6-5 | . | TGTGCCAGCAGTTACTCGATCGGGGCGGGGGAAGATACGCAGTATTTT | CASSYSIGAGEDTQYF
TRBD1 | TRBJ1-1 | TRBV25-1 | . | TGTGCCAGCAGTCAGACAGGGTTTGGGTCGGAAGCTTTCTTT | CASSQTGFGSEAFF
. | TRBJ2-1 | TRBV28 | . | TGTGCCAGCATTCCAGCGGTGCCGAACAATGAGCAGTTCTTC | CASIPAVPNNEQFF
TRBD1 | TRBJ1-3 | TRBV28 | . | TGTGCCAGCAGTTTATGGGAGGACAGGGCTGGAAACACCATATATTTT | CASSLWEDRAGNTIYF
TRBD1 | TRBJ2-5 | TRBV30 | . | TGTGCCTGGGCCAGACTAAATACAGGGGTAGAGACCCAGTACTTC | CAWARLNTGVETQYF
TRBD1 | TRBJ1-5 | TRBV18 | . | TGTGCCAGCTCACCAGGCCGGGACAGTCCTTACGGAGATGACCTTAGCAATCAGCCCCAGCATTTT | CASSPGRDSPYGDDLSNQPQHF
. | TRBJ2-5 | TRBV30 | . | TGTGCCTGGAGTCTTGGGACTTTAGGAGAGACCCAGTACTTC | CAWSLGTLGETQYF
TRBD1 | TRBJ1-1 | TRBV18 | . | TGTGCCAGCTCACCACTCCCGGGACAGGGGAACACTGAAGCTTTCTTT | CASSPLPGQGNTEAFF
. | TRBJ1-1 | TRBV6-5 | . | TGTGCCAGCAGGTATCAGGGAAGTGGGACTGAAGCTTTCTTT | CASRYQGSGTEAFF
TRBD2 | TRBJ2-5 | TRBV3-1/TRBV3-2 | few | TGTGCCAGCAGCAAATCTAGCGGGGGGGAGACCCAGTACTTC | CASSKSSGGETQYF
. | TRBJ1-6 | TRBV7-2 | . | TGTGCCAGCAGCTTAGCTCGCGGGAGGGGATCACCCCTCCACTTT | CASSLARGRGSPLHF
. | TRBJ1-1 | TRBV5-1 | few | TGCGCCAGCAGCCGCTCAGGGATGGGGAACACTGAAGCTTTCTTT | CASSRSGMGNTEAFF
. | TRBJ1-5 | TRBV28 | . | TGTGCCAGCAGTTTAGGGACTTATAGCAATCAGCCCCAGCATTTT | CASSLGTYSNQPQHF
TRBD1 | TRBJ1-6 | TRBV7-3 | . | TGTGCCAGCAGCCTGACAGGGGGCTATAATTCACCCCTCCACTTT | CASSLTGGYNSPLHF
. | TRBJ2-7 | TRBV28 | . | TGTGCCAGCAGTCTGGGGGGGGCTGTAATTTACGAGCAGTACTTC | CASSLGGAVIYEQYF
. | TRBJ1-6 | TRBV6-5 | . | TGTGCCAGCAGCCAGGGGAGCTCCTATAATTCACCCCTCCACTTT | CASSQGSSYNSPLHF
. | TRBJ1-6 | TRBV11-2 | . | TGTGCCAGCAGCTTATCTCTAGATTCGGCCCTCCACTTT | CASSLSLDSALHF
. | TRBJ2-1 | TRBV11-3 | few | TGTGCCAGCAGCCCCGACAGATACAATGAGCAGTTCTTC | CASSPDRYNEQFF
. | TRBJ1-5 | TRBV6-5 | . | TGTGCCAGCAGTTATAGTCAGACTAATCAGCCCCAGCATTTT | CASSYSQTNQPQHF
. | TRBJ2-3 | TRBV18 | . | TGTGCCAGCTCACCAGCGAGCGATACGCAGTATTTT | CASSPASDTQYF
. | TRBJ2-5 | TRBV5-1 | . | TGCGCCAGCAGCCTGGGGACTCGCCTCCAGTTGGAGACCCAGTACTTC | CASSLGTRLQLETQYF
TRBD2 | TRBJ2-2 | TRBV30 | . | TGTGCCTGGAGTATGGAAGCGGGGGTGGGGTTCGGGGAGCTGTTTTTT | CAWSMEAGVGFGELFF
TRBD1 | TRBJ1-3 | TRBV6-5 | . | TGTGCCAGCAGTCGACAGGGACGATTCTCAAACACCATATATTTT | CASSRQGRFSNTIYF
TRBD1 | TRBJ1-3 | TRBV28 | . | TGTGCCAGCAGTACCCACCCAGGGGGTCAAGGAAACACCATATATTTT | CASSTHPGGQGNTIYF
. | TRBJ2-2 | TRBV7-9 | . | TGTGCCAGCAGCTCACAGGGTTTCAACACCGGGGAGCTGTTTTTT | CASSSQGFNTGELFF